These 8 T cell receptor beta chains share one sample of origin, sequenced in a study of sequential checkpoint blockade in melanoma. Measured with immunoSEQ multiplex PCR; TCRdb has only the in-frame clones, and not every one. The top ten clones hold around 23% of a sample with about 1,700 clones, 60% to 85% of them seen once. Treatment noted: randomized to nivolumab then ipilimumab (arm A) or the reverse (arm B). Source: CD8+ T cells sorted from blood (inferred from file names), taken from a patient given nivolumab and ipilimumab in sequence. These receptors were obtained from a human donor with melanoma.

This chain links TRBV18 with TRBJ1-1; 7 bases align to TRBD1. With V trimmed by 4 bases and J by 5 bases, 7 bases remained unmatched. The CDR3 spans 14 residues. Germline V gives CDR1 KGHSH, CDR2 LQKENI. The chain's CDR3 is CASSHRQGGTEAFF. CDR3 bases: TGTGCCAGCTCACACAGACAGGGAGGAACTGAAGCTTTCTTT. The full variable domain, completed using reference TRBV18 and TRBJ1-1, is NAGVMQNPRHLVRRRGQEARLRCSPMKGHSHVYWYRQLPEEGLKFMVYLQKENIIDESGMPKERFSAEFPKEGPSILRIQQVVRGDSAAYFCASSHRQGGTEAFFGQGTRLTVV.

V is TRBV5-1 and J is TRBJ2-5, with TRBD1 matching over 8 bases. The J call may be incorrect, as the DNA end agrees better with TRBJ2-7. This CDR3 region has 14 residues. CDR1 SGHRS and CDR2 YFSETQ come from the germline V gene. The CDR3 DNA reads as TGCGCCAGCAGCTACCGACAGGGGAACTACGAGCAGTACTTC. It codes for CASSYRQGNYEQYF.

The chain recombines TRBV29-1 with TRBJ2-7; possible D gene TRBD2, 6 bases. V dropped 0 bases and J dropped 4 bases, with 16 bases sitting between them. Germline loops: CDR1 SQVTM, CDR2 ANQGSEA. CDR3 size: 15 residues. The CDR3 is CSVEDLGLEGYEQYF. The CDR3 nucleotides are TGCAGCGTTGAAGATCTAGGGTTGGAGGGTTACGAGCAGTACTTC.

CDR3 in amino acids: CAISESTGYGYTF. In DNA form, the CDR3 reads TGTGCCATCAGTGAGTCTACCGGCTATGGCTACACCTTC. The J gene is TRBJ1-2, the V gene TRBV10-3; D is undetermined. Between the trimmed V and J ends, which lost 0 bases and 4 bases, there was a span of 6 bases. Per germline, CDR1 ENHRY and CDR2 SYGVKD. The CDR3 is made up of 13 amino acids.

The gene calls are TRBV5-6 and TRBJ2-7; 7 nucleotides agree with TRBD1. V lost 4 bases and J lost 3; bases outside the gene matches: 7. The CDR3 is made up of 14 amino acids. Germline V gene sequence: CDR1 SGHDT, CDR2 YYEEEE. The CDR3 DNA reads as TGTGCCAGCAGCCCCCCCGGGGACAGCTACGAGCAGTACTTC. It encodes CASSPPGDSYEQYF.

This clone showed up just once. The rearrangement links TRBV28 to TRBJ2-7, with D possibly matching TRBD1 (6 bases). Germline CDR1 reads MDHEN; CDR2 reads SYDVKM. The CDR3 is 14 amino acids. Trimming removed 3 bases at V and 0 bases at J, with 9 bases between. For the CDR3, the DNA is TGTGCCAGCAGTTTTAGCAGGGGCTCCTACGAGCAGTACTTC. Translated, it gives CASSFSRGSYEQYF.

By sample fraction, this clone is large (0.1 to 1%). The chain links TRBV7-9 to TRBJ1-6; the D gene is possibly TRBD1 (6 bases). The CDR3 extends over 12 amino acids. V lost 5 bases to trimming and J lost 7 bases, with 6 bases between them. From germline, CDR1 is SEHNR and CDR2 FQNEAQ (reference sequence). CDR3 amino acids: CASSQGNSPLHF. The DNA for the CDR3 is TGTGCCAGCAGCCAGGGGAATTCACCCCTCCACTTT.

J is TRBJ2-7 and V is TRBV10-2; TRBD2 matches 10 bases. Trimming took 4 bases from V and 3 from J; bases not matched to a gene: 6. This CDR3 contains 15 residues. Germline lookup yields CDR1 WSHSY and CDR2 SAAADI. The CDR3 spells CASSVRASGSYEQYF. As DNA, the CDR3 is TGCGCCAGCAGTGTCCGGGCTAGCGGGAGCTACGAGCAGTACTTC.